The subject of this entry is one TCR beta chain. The CDR3 has 12 amino acids. Trimming pared 1 base from V and 11 bases from J, leaving 11 bases between. The sample is drawn from a study of blood T cell repertoires in COVID-19. Study-level background: Material from acute and convalescent COVID-19 was sourced from the United States, Italy and Spain. Sample material is recorded as cDNA or gDNA derived from T cells, B-cell-depleted T cells, or PBMCs.

The protocol was immunoSEQ multiplex PCR, while the TCRdb copy is restricted to in-frame clones and leaves out a portion. The sample has hundreds of thousands of clones; 70% to 90% are singletons. Sample: peripheral blood. This chain joins TRBV12-3 or TRBV12-4 and TRBJ1-1, with a weak D call TRBD1 (5 bases). This clonotype was obtained from an older woman with acute or convalescent COVID-19. CDR3 bases: TGTGCCAGCAGTTTAGGCGGGGCCGGGGCTTTCTTT. Its translation: CASSLGGAGAFF.